This is a list of T cell receptor beta chains from one sample in a study of T cell responses to AZD1222 COVID-19 vaccine. Only in-frame clones appear in the TCRdb table, and some are missing; sequencing was by immunoSEQ multiplex PCR. Altogether 150,000 to 200,000 clones are present, 85% to 95% being singletons, with the ten largest covering under 6%. This specimen consisted of peripheral blood, obtained 28 days after the second AZD1222 dose. These receptors were taken from an adult who received the AZD1222 COVID-19 vaccine. The CDR3 runs from the conserved cysteine through the conserved F or W. A D gene is named only where the DNA matches it firmly. Clone size, where shown, is once, few, many, or a class for clones that have expanded.

abundance: few
v_gene: TRBV4-1
j_gene: TRBJ2-1
d_gene: .
CDR3aa: CASSRLDMGFTYNEQFF
CDR3nt: TGCGCCAGCAGCCGTTTAGATATGGGTTTCACCTACAATGAGCAGTTCTTC

abundance: .
v_gene: TRBV5-5
j_gene: TRBJ1-1
d_gene: .
CDR3aa: CASSQEIQAFF
CDR3nt: TGTGCCAGCAGCCAAGAAATTCAAGCTTTCTTT

abundance: once
v_gene: TRBV27
j_gene: TRBJ2-3
d_gene: .
CDR3aa: CASSFPGHARWVTDTQYF
CDR3nt: TGTGCCAGCAGTTTCCCAGGACACGCCAGGTGGGTCACAGATACGCAGTATTTT

abundance: few
v_gene: TRBV7-6
j_gene: TRBJ2-7
d_gene: .
CDR3aa: CASSLGPLYEQYF
CDR3nt: TGTGCCAGCAGCCTGGGACCGCTTTACGAGCAGTACTTC

abundance: .
v_gene: TRBV5-6
j_gene: TRBJ2-3
d_gene: .
CDR3aa: CASSTGLSTDTQYF
CDR3nt: TGTGCCAGCAGCACGGGACTTAGCACAGATACGCAGTATTTT

abundance: .
v_gene: TRBV5-1
j_gene: TRBJ2-3
d_gene: .
CDR3aa: CASGPGLTNTDTQYF
CDR3nt: TGCGCCAGCGGGCCAGGCCTTACTAACACAGATACGCAGTATTTT

abundance: .
v_gene: TRBV23-1
j_gene: TRBJ2-1
d_gene: TRBD1
CDR3aa: CASSPGQTRSQGQFF
CDR3nt: TGCGCCAGCAGTCCGGGACAGACCCGGTCGCAAGGGCAGTTCTTC

abundance: .
v_gene: TRBV28
j_gene: TRBJ1-5
d_gene: .
CDR3aa: CASSLGGGNQPQHF
CDR3nt: TGTGCCAGCAGCCTCGGGGGGGGCAATCAGCCCCAGCATTTT

abundance: few
v_gene: TRBV6-5
j_gene: TRBJ2-7
d_gene: TRBD1
CDR3aa: CASSWFRDSSYEQYF
CDR3nt: TGTGCCAGCAGTTGGTTTCGGGACAGCTCCTACGAGCAGTACTTC

abundance: .
v_gene: TRBV18
j_gene: TRBJ2-4
d_gene: TRBD2
CDR3aa: CASSPSGGRGDIQYF
CDR3nt: TGTGCCAGCTCACCTTCCGGCGGGAGAGGTGACATTCAGTACTTC

abundance: .
v_gene: TRBV5-4
j_gene: TRBJ2-7
d_gene: .
CDR3aa: CASSLRGGRVGYEQYF
CDR3nt: TGTGCCAGCAGCTTGAGGGGTGGCAGGGTAGGCTACGAGCAGTACTTC

abundance: few
v_gene: TRBV19
j_gene: TRBJ2-7
d_gene: .
CDR3aa: CASSIGMAQRTSSSYEQYF
CDR3nt: TGTGCCAGTAGTATAGGGATGGCTCAGCGGACATCGAGCTCCTACGAGCAGTACTTC

abundance: once
v_gene: TRBV11-2
j_gene: TRBJ1-1
d_gene: .
CDR3aa: CASFGPPMNTEAFF
CDR3nt: TGTGCCAGCTTTGGGCCTCCCATGAACACTGAAGCTTTCTTT

abundance: few
v_gene: TRBV28
j_gene: TRBJ1-1
d_gene: .
CDR3aa: CASSTRGQAFF
CDR3nt: TGTGCCAGCAGCACCAGGGGCCAAGCTTTCTTT

abundance: .
v_gene: TRBV6-5
j_gene: TRBJ1-6
d_gene: .
CDR3aa: CASRNRDTDNSPLHF
CDR3nt: TGTGCCAGCAGGAACCGGGACACGGATAATTCACCCCTCCACTTT

abundance: .
v_gene: TRBV19
j_gene: TRBJ2-4
d_gene: .
CDR3aa: CASGQSVAKNIQYF
CDR3nt: TGTGCCAGTGGACAGTCCGTAGCCAAAAACATTCAGTACTTC

abundance: .
v_gene: TRBV19
j_gene: TRBJ1-1
d_gene: .
CDR3aa: CASSIGSQSTEAFF
CDR3nt: TGTGCCAGTAGTATAGGTTCACAGAGCACTGAAGCTTTCTTT

abundance: .
v_gene: TRBV30
j_gene: TRBJ1-2
d_gene: .
CDR3aa: CAWWDGRDGYTF
CDR3nt: TGTGCCTGGTGGGACGGAAGGGATGGCTACACCTTC

abundance: .
v_gene: TRBV4-1
j_gene: TRBJ2-7
d_gene: TRBD2
CDR3aa: CASSLRLAGAYEQYF
CDR3nt: TGCGCCAGCAGCCTTCGACTAGCGGGAGCCTACGAGCAGTACTTC

abundance: .
v_gene: TRBV2
j_gene: TRBJ2-1
d_gene: TRBD1
CDR3aa: CASRAGQGDHNEQFF
CDR3nt: TGTGCCAGCAGGGCTGGACAGGGGGACCACAATGAGCAGTTCTTC

abundance: .
v_gene: TRBV4-2
j_gene: TRBJ1-2
d_gene: .
CDR3aa: CASTERTAGGPYGYTF
CDR3nt: TGTGCCAGCACCGAACGAACCGCCGGGGGGCCTTATGGCTACACCTTC

abundance: .
v_gene: TRBV6-2/TRBV6-3
j_gene: TRBJ2-2
d_gene: TRBD1
CDR3aa: CASSYQKTGVRTGELFF
CDR3nt: TGTGCCAGCAGTTACCAGAAAACAGGGGTACGCACCGGGGAGCTGTTTTTT

abundance: .
v_gene: TRBV6-2/TRBV6-3
j_gene: TRBJ1-1
d_gene: .
CDR3aa: CASSYRALEAFF
CDR3nt: TGTGCCAGCAGTTATCGGGCCCTTGAAGCTTTCTTT

abundance: .
v_gene: TRBV7-3
j_gene: TRBJ1-2
d_gene: .
CDR3aa: CASSYEHTTSYGYTF
CDR3nt: TGTGCCAGCAGCTACGAGCACACCACCTCATATGGCTACACCTTC

abundance: once
v_gene: TRBV5-6
j_gene: TRBJ2-7
d_gene: TRBD1
CDR3aa: CASSSDRVLSYEQYF
CDR3nt: TGTGCCAGCAGCTCCGACAGGGTGTTGTCCTACGAGCAGTACTTC

abundance: .
v_gene: TRBV18
j_gene: TRBJ1-2
d_gene: .
CDR3aa: CASSPSEGGYTF
CDR3nt: TGTGCCAGCTCACCATCGGAGGGTGGCTACACCTTC

abundance: .
v_gene: TRBV5-4
j_gene: TRBJ1-1
d_gene: .
CDR3aa: CASSLVRGTNTEAFF
CDR3nt: TGTGCCAGCAGCTTGGTTCGGGGGACGAACACTGAAGCTTTCTTT

abundance: .
v_gene: TRBV9
j_gene: TRBJ2-1
d_gene: .
CDR3aa: CASSAAAEPYNEQFF
CDR3nt: TGTGCCAGCAGCGCCGCCGCGGAGCCCTACAATGAGCAGTTCTTC

abundance: .
v_gene: TRBV27
j_gene: TRBJ1-1
d_gene: .
CDR3aa: CASSLSGYTEAFF
CDR3nt: TGTGCCAGCAGTTTATCCGGATACACTGAAGCTTTCTTT

abundance: .
v_gene: TRBV7-9
j_gene: TRBJ2-1
d_gene: .
CDR3aa: CASSWGKGYNEQFF
CDR3nt: TGTGCCAGCAGCTGGGGAAAAGGCTACAATGAGCAGTTCTTC

abundance: .
v_gene: TRBV18
j_gene: TRBJ2-1
d_gene: TRBD2
CDR3aa: CASSPGSLAGDVEQFF
CDR3nt: TGTGCCAGCTCACCAGGGTCCCTAGCGGGAGACGTTGAGCAGTTCTTC

abundance: .
v_gene: TRBV19
j_gene: TRBJ1-6
d_gene: .
CDR3aa: CASTEGGVSPLHF
CDR3nt: TGTGCCAGCACCGAGGGGGGAGTTTCACCCCTCCACTTT

abundance: .
v_gene: TRBV27
j_gene: TRBJ2-2
d_gene: TRBD2
CDR3aa: CASYRGRPLHGELFF
CDR3nt: TGTGCCAGCTATCGCGGGAGGCCCTTGCACGGGGAGCTGTTTTTT

abundance: .
v_gene: TRBV4-3
j_gene: TRBJ1-5
d_gene: .
CDR3aa: CASSQGRGSNQPQHF
CDR3nt: TGCGCCAGCAGCCAAGGTCGGGGAAGCAATCAGCCCCAGCATTTT

abundance: .
v_gene: TRBV19
j_gene: TRBJ1-1
d_gene: TRBD1
CDR3aa: CASTQGDTEAFF
CDR3nt: TGTGCCAGTACCCAGGGGGACACTGAAGCTTTCTTT

abundance: .
v_gene: TRBV5-1
j_gene: TRBJ2-5
d_gene: TRBD1
CDR3aa: CASSLEVDRVDETQYF
CDR3nt: TGCGCCAGCAGCTTGGAGGTTGACAGGGTTGACGAGACCCAGTACTTC

abundance: .
v_gene: TRBV6-5
j_gene: TRBJ1-2
d_gene: .
CDR3aa: CASSYSQGLAKDGYTF
CDR3nt: TGTGCCAGCAGTTACTCACAGGGACTCGCGAAGGATGGCTACACCTTC

abundance: .
v_gene: TRBV28
j_gene: TRBJ2-7
d_gene: .
CDR3aa: CASSDGTGRIAGAEQYF
CDR3nt: TGTGCCAGCTCAGATGGGACAGGAAGAATAGCGGGAGCCGAGCAGTACTTC

abundance: .
v_gene: TRBV18
j_gene: TRBJ1-4
d_gene: .
CDR3aa: CASSPSRKNDGKLFF
CDR3nt: TGTGCCAGCTCACCGTCGCGTAAGAATGATGGAAAACTGTTTTTT

abundance: .
v_gene: TRBV20-1
j_gene: TRBJ1-3
d_gene: .
CDR3aa: CSGREGNTIYF
CDR3nt: TGCAGCGGGCGCGAGGGAAACACCATATATTTT